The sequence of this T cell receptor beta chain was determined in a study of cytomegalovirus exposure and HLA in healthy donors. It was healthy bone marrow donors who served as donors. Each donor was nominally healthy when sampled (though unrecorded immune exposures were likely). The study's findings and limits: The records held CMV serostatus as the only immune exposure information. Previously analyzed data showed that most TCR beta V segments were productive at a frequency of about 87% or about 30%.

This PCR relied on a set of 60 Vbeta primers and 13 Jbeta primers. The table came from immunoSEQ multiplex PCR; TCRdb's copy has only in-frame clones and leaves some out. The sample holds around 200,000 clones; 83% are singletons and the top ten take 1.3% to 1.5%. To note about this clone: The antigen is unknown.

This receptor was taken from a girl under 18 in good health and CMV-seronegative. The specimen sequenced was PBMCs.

This chain's CDR3 is CATRIAESSYEQYF. CDR3 bases: TGTGCCACCCGAATAGCGGAAAGCTCCTACGAGCAGTACTTC. This rearrangement joins TRBV19 to TRBJ2-7; maybe TRBD2 (6 bases). The length of the CDR3 is 14 residues. The germline gives CDR1 LNHDA, CDR2 SQIVND (reference sequence). Trimming took off 10 bases at V and 0 bases at J, with 16 bases between the two ends.